These 30 T cell receptor beta chains share one sample of origin, sequenced in a study of blood T cells in healthy people across ages. Then a second PCR, running roughly 7 to 11 cycles, was carried out with a sample-barcoded 5' primer and a J-beta primer mix. Each CDR3 protein gets one entry after TCRdb re-called the 5' RACE reads with MiXCR. The repertoire holds hundreds of thousands of distinct CDR3 sequences, with 56% as singletons. The sample was blood. All receptors come from a man aged 40-49 years in good health.

V and J are TRBV27 and TRBJ1-2; D is ambiguous. The V end lost 2 bases, the J end lost 0 bases, and 10 bases lay between the germline ends. The CDR3 loop spans 15 amino acids. Germline lookup yields CDR1 MNHEY and CDR2 SMNVEV (reference sequence). For the CDR3, the DNA is TGTGCCAGCAGTTTACAGTGGTTAACTAACTATGGCTACACCTTC. It translates to CASSLQWLTNYGYTF.

This chain joins TRBV28 and TRBJ2-5; TRBD2 might be the D (6 bases). Germline V lookup: CDR1 MDHEN, CDR2 SYDVKM. Trimming pared 4 bases from V and 5 bases from J, leaving 17 bases between. This CDR3 is built from 15 residues. CDR3 bases: TGTGCCAGCAGTTCGCAGGGACTCCCTGAGGAGACCCAGTACTTC. It encodes CASSSQGLPEETQYF.

The rearrangement joins TRBV27 to TRBJ2-5; TRBD2 aligns across 10 bases. Germline CDR1 MNHEY, CDR2 SMNVEV (reference sequence). After removal of 7 bases from V and 2 bases from J, the junction contained 7 bases not matched to a gene. CDR3 length: 15 amino acids. The CDR3 coding sequence is TGTGCCAGCACATCACTAGCGGGGCTTCAAGAGACCCAGTACTTC. Its protein product is CASTSLAGLQETQYF.

As to this clonotype: The junction shows a germline mismatch at one end, possibly a read error. The rearrangement uses TRBV7-7 and TRBJ2-5, with D possibly being TRBD2 (5 bases). The CDR3 is 13 amino acids. Looked up from germline, CDR1 is SSHAT and CDR2 is FNYEAQ (reference sequence). The DNA for the CDR3 is TGTGCTAGCAGCTTGGACTGGCAAGAGACCCAGTACTTC. As protein: CASSLDWQETQYF.

This clonotype was observed a handful of times. This chain uses TRBV7-3 with TRBJ2-3; D may correspond to TRBD1 or TRBD2 (5 bases each). This CDR3 is built from 16 residues. The ends were cut back, 3 bases at V and 2 bases at J, with 15 bases in the middle. Germline CDR1 and CDR2: SGHTA and FQGTGA. The CDR3 DNA reads TGTGCCAGCAGCTTTGAGGCGAGAGGGGCCACAGATACGCAGTATTTT. This encodes CASSFEARGATDTQYF.

This clonotype was counted only a few times. The chain joins TRBV20-1 to TRBJ1-6; tentatively, D is TRBD1 (5 bases). The germline V gene encodes CDR1 DFQATT and CDR2 SNEGSKA (reference sequence). This CDR3 is built from 14 residues. The V gene lost 8 bases and the J gene lost 4 bases, with 15 bases spanning the gap. The CDR3 region is CSTTRDPYNSPLHF. The CDR3 DNA reads as TGCAGTACGACCCGGGACCCGTATAATTCACCCCTCCACTTT.

In this sample, this clonotype turned up a few times. This rearrangement joins TRBV7-9 to TRBJ1-6, with D possibly being TRBD1 (5 bases). Germline CDR1 and CDR2: SEHNR and FQNEAQ (reference sequence). V lost 3 bases to trimming and J lost 13 bases, with 10 bases between them. This CDR3 comprises 12 residues. The CDR3 sequence is CASSFQGSPLHF. DNA of the CDR3: TGTGCCAGCAGCTTTCAGGGTTCCCCCCTCCACTTT.

The rearrangement uses TRBV3-1 and TRBJ2-3; tentatively, D is TRBD1 or TRBD2 (5 bases each). This CDR3 is built from 13 residues. Looked up from germline, CDR1 is LGHDT and CDR2 is YNNKEL (reference sequence). Deletions cut 6 bases from V and 2 bases from J, with 9 bases between. CDR3 in amino acids: CASRGPNTDTQYF. CDR3 DNA sequence: TGTGCCAGCAGGGGACCGAACACAGATACGCAGTATTTT.

In this sample, this clonotype turned up a few times. This chain uses TRBV29-1 with TRBJ2-1; no clear D gene. The CDR3 extends over 12 amino acids. The germline V gene encodes CDR1 SQVTM and CDR2 ANQGSEA. Trimming removed 6 bases from V and 8 bases from J, with 14 bases in between. The CDR3 nucleotides read TGCAGCGTCACCGGGCAGGCCCATGAGCAGTTCTTC. Its translation is CSVTGQAHEQFF.

This chain links TRBV11-2 with TRBJ2-5; 9 positions match TRBD1. CDR3 length equals 16 residues. Germline V gene lookup returns CDR1 SGHAT and CDR2 FQNNGV. Losses at the gene ends were 5 bases for V and 4 bases for J; bases not matched to a gene: 11. CDR3 in amino acids: CASSRFGQGIRETQYF. The DNA for the CDR3 is TGTGCCAGCAGCCGGTTCGGACAGGGGATACGAGAGACCCAGTACTTC.

The chain uses TRBV20-1 and TRBJ1-2; D gene ambiguous. Germline CDR1 DFQATT, CDR2 SNEGSKA (reference sequence). The CDR3 is 17 residues long. Trimming took 2 bases from V and 0 from J, leaving 19 bases between them. The CDR3 nucleotides read TGCAGTGCTAGATACGGTGGGAGGGTCGAAACTAACTATGGCTACACCTTC. It yields the protein CSARYGGRVETNYGYTF.

The chain is built from TRBV6-1 and TRBJ2-5; TRBD2 aligns across 7 bases. The V and J ends lost 8 bases and 11 bases, in that order; junction bases with no gene match: 20. Germline V gene lookup returns CDR1 MNHNS and CDR2 SASEGT. The CDR3 has 15 residues. CDR3 sequence (DNA): TGTGCCAGCTCCGACCTAGCGCCTCCGCGGCGGGAGCAGTACTTC. Translated, it gives CASSDLAPPRREQYF.

Remarks on this clonotype: An end of the junction differs from the germline gene, which may be a read error. The chain carries TRBV14 and TRBJ1-2, with a tentative D call TRBD1 (6 bases). Per germline, CDR1 SGHDN and CDR2 FVKESK. This CDR3 contains 15 residues. The CDR3 coding sequence is TGTGCCAGCAGCCAACATCCGGGGGGGGCAGGCGGCTACACTTTC. Its translation: CASSQHPGGAGGYTF.

The chain employs TRBV3-1 and TRBJ1-4; D ambiguous. This CDR3 is 12 amino acids long. CDR1 LGHDT and CDR2 YNNKEL come from the germline V gene (reference sequence). V was clipped by 6 bases and J by 8 bases, with 10 bases between them. The CDR3 is CASRGPGEKLFF. The CDR3 nucleotides are TGTGCCAGCAGAGGCCCCGGGGAAAAACTGTTTTTT. Complete variable domain (other parts from reference TRBV3-1 and TRBJ1-4): DTAVSQTPKYLVTQMGNDKSIKCEQNLGHDTMYWYKQDSKKFLKIMFSYNNKELIINETVPNRFSPKSPDKAHLNLHINSLELGDSAVYFCASRGPGEKLFFGSGTQLSVL.

The rearrangement uses TRBV7-2 and TRBJ2-7; TRBD2 aligns across 14 bases. The CDR3 consists of 17 residues. CDR1 is SGHTA and CDR2 is FQGNSA in the germline V gene. V shed 3 bases and J 5 bases; nucleotides not matched to a gene: 9. The CDR3 here is CASSFDGTSGSPHEQYF. DNA for the CDR3: TGTGCCAGCAGCTTCGACGGGACTAGCGGGAGCCCCCACGAGCAGTACTTC.

V usage is TRBV7-7 and J usage is TRBJ2-1, with 8 nucleotides matching TRBD1. Germline V gives CDR1 SSHAT, CDR2 FNYEAQ (reference sequence). Trimming took 5 bases from V and 10 from J; bases not matched to a gene: 10. CDR3 size: 14 residues. For the CDR3, the DNA is TGTGCCAGCAGCCCGACAGGGGCCCCCTACGAGCAGTTCTTC. Protein: CASSPTGAPYEQFF.

This chain uses TRBV15 with TRBJ2-7; D is uncertain. Germline V gene sequence: CDR1 LNHNV, CDR2 YYDKDF (reference sequence). V was clipped by 0 bases and J by 2 bases, with 2 bases between them. The CDR3 extends over 12 amino acids. DNA for the CDR3: TGTGCCACCAGCAGAGATACCTACGAGCAGTACTTC. This encodes CATSRDTYEQYF.

As to this clonotype: At one end the junction does not follow the germline gene, possibly because of a read error. The J gene is TRBJ2-7, the V gene TRBV28, with D maybe TRBD2 (5 bases). CDR1 MDHEN and CDR2 SYDVKM come from the germline V gene. The CDR3 has 13 residues. The CDR3: CASSTRRSYEHYF. The DNA for the CDR3 is TGTGCCAGTTCCACCAGGAGGTCGTACGAGCACTACTTC.

There are a few counts of this clonotype. The chain carries TRBV29-1 and TRBJ1-5; D perhaps matches TRBD1 (5 bases). The V and J ends lost 4 bases and 5 bases respectively, with 9 bases between them. The CDR3 runs to 12 residues. CDR1 is SQVTM and CDR2 is ANQGSEA in the germline V gene. The CDR3 region has the DNA TGCAGCGTTGGAGGAGGGGATCAGCCCCAGCATTTT. This gives the protein CSVGGGDQPQHF.

This clonotype was counted a few times. The rearrangement uses TRBV7-3 and TRBJ2-5; the D gene is possibly TRBD1 (5 bases). The CDR3 runs to 15 residues. Trimming cost V 1 base and J 2 bases, with 11 bases left between them. Germline CDR1 is SGHTA and CDR2 is FQGTGA. CDR3 protein: CASSLMGQPQETQYF. In nucleotides, the CDR3 is TGTGCCAGCAGCTTAATGGGGCAACCACAAGAGACCCAGTACTTC.

This chain connects TRBV24-1 to TRBJ2-5; 7 nucleotides match TRBD2. Per germline, CDR1 KGHDR and CDR2 SFDVKD. The CDR3 spans 16 residues. The ends lost 5 bases at V and 0 bases at J; junction bases unmatched: 8. The DNA for the CDR3 is TGTGCCACCAGTGCTAAGGGGCGGGGGTACCAAGAGACCCAGTACTTC. The encoded protein is CATSAKGRGYQETQYF.

CDR3 coding DNA: TGTGCCAGCAGCCAACTCTATCGGGGCGACGAGCAGTACTTC. This codes for CASSQLYRGDEQYF. The chain uses TRBV4-2 and TRBJ2-7; the D gene could be TRBD1 or TRBD2 (5 bases each). The germline V gene has CDR1 LGHNA and CDR2 YNFKEQ. The CDR3 has 14 amino acids. Trimming shortened V by 2 bases and J by 5 bases, and 13 bases separated the two germline ends.

The chain is built from TRBV5-1 and TRBJ2-7; TRBD2 might be the D (6 bases). The CDR3 length is 14 residues. CDR1 and CDR2 (germline): SGHRS, YFSETQ. The V gene lost 0 bases and the J gene lost 5 bases, with 12 bases spanning the gap. CDR3 sequence: CASSLGGDPDEQYF. Here the CDR3 DNA reads TGCGCCAGCAGCTTGGGCGGGGATCCCGACGAGCAGTACTTC.

This clonotype showed up just a few times. The J gene is TRBJ1-6, the V gene TRBV14, with D possibly matching TRBD1 (6 bases). The CDR3 spans 13 residues. CDR1 is SGHDN, CDR2 FVKESK, per germline. The V and J ends lost 4 bases and 10 bases respectively, with 11 bases between them. In nucleotides, the CDR3 is TGTGCCAGCAGCCCACAGGGTTACTCACCCCTCCACTTT. Translation gives CASSPQGYSPLHF.

The chain has TRBV3-1 and TRBJ1-4; D perhaps matches TRBD1 (5 bases). V lost 1 base, J lost 7 bases, and 16 bases lay in between. The CDR3 is 16 amino acids. Germline loops: CDR1 LGHDT, CDR2 YNNKEL (reference sequence). DNA of the CDR3: TGTGCCAGCAGCCAAGGATTGGCAGGGACGGGTGAAAAACTGTTTTTT. Its translation: CASSQGLAGTGEKLFF.

V usage is TRBV15 and J usage is TRBJ1-2; no firm D call. The CDR3 consists of 13 residues. Germline CDR1 reads LNHNV; CDR2 reads YYDKDF (reference sequence). Trimming pared 1 base from V and 5 bases from J, leaving 8 bases between. CDR3 region: CATSRAADYGYTF. The CDR3 DNA reads TGTGCCACCAGCAGAGCTGCGGATTATGGCTACACCTTC.

V usage is TRBV5-6 and J usage is TRBJ2-1; D possibly corresponds to TRBD2 (6 bases). This CDR3 region has 18 residues. V was shortened by 0 bases and J by 0 bases, with 16 bases between the two germline ends. Germline V gene sequence: CDR1 SGHDT, CDR2 YYEEEE. CDR3: CASSLGGVLAFSYNEQFF. The DNA of the CDR3 is TGTGCCAGCAGCTTGGGGGGGGTTCTTGCCTTCTCCTACAATGAGCAGTTCTTC.

J is TRBJ2-3 and V is TRBV9; 8 bases agree with TRBD2. V dropped 4 bases and J dropped 2; count of bases not matched to a gene: 12. The CDR3 length is 17 residues. Per germline, CDR1 SGDLS and CDR2 YYNGEE. The CDR3 reads CASSPQLVREATDTQYF. CDR3 nucleotide sequence: TGTGCCAGCAGCCCCCAACTCGTGCGGGAGGCCACAGATACGCAGTATTTT. Full variable domain (outside the CDR3, taken from reference TRBV9 and TRBJ2-3): DSGVTQTPKHLITATGQRVTLRCSPRSGDLSVYWYQQSLDQGLQFLIQYYNGEERAKGNILERFSAQQFPDLHSELNLSSLELGDSALYFCASSPQLVREATDTQYFGPGTRLTVL.

The rearrangement joins TRBV7-6 to TRBJ2-1; maybe TRBD2 (8 bases). Germline-derived CDR1 and CDR2 are SGHVS and FNYEAQ. V shed 3 bases and J shed 7 bases, with 13 bases lying between them. The CDR3 loop spans 14 amino acids. The CDR3 protein is CASSFSGTANEQFF. Here the CDR3 DNA reads TGTGCCAGCAGCTTTAGCGGGACAGCTAATGAGCAGTTCTTC.

The chain recombines TRBV29-1 with TRBJ1-2; 8 positions match TRBD1. The length of the CDR3 is 12 residues. In germline, CDR1 is SQVTM, CDR2 ANQGSEA. J was trimmed by 11 bases and V by 7 bases; bases with no gene match: 12. The CDR3 protein is CSGRKHDRGYTF. For the CDR3, the DNA is TGCAGCGGACGTAAACATGACAGGGGTTACACCTTC.